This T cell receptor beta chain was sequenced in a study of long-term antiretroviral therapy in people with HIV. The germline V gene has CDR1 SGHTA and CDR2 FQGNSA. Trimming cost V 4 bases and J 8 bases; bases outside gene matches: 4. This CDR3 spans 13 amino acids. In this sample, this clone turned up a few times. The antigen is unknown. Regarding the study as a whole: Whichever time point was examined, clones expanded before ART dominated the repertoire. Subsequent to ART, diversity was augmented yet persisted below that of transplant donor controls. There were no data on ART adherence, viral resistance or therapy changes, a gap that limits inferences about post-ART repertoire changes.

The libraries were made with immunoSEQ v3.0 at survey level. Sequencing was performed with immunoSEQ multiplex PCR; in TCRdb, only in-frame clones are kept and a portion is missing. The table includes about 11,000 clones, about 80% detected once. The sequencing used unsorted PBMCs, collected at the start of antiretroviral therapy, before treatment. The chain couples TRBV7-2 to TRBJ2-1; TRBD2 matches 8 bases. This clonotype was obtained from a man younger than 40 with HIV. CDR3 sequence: CASSSVSGDEQFF. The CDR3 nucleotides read TGTGCCAGCAGCTCCGTTAGCGGGGATGAGCAGTTCTTC.